These 13 T cell receptor beta chains were sequenced from one sample in a study of shared clonotypes between healthy human individuals. Using immunoSEQ multiplex PCR, the repertoire was profiled, and TCRdb retains in-frame clones only, with some absent. Of 1.6 million or so clones listed, roughly 98.5% are singletons. Sequencing was done on a sample of naive CD4+ T cells sorted from blood. Sample subset: CD45RA+ positively selected. The receptor source for this set is a man aged 25-45 years in good health.

About this clone: Additional DNA sequences in this sample encode the identical CDR3. The rearrangement joins TRBV6-5 to TRBJ1-2, with D uncertain. Germline V gives CDR1 MNHEY, CDR2 SVGAGI. V lost 0 bases to trimming and J lost 5 bases, with 7 bases between them. The CDR3 is 13 amino acids. As DNA, the CDR3 is TGTGCCAGCAGTTACTCAGGGTATTATGGCTACACCTTC. It codes for CASSYSGYYGYTF.

The chain uses TRBV19 and TRBJ2-5; TRBD1 agrees at 7 bases. The germline V gene encodes CDR1 LNHDA and CDR2 SQIVND (reference sequence). The CDR3 length is 14 residues. V lost 6 bases and J lost 5; bases outside the gene matches: 9. The CDR3: CASSADRAGETQYF. The CDR3 DNA follows: TGTGCCAGTAGCGCCGACAGGGCCGGGGAGACCCAGTACTTC.

With regard to this clone: The identical CDR3 is also encoded by other nucleotide sequences in the sample. The genes are TRBV27 and TRBJ2-1; D not certain. Germline V lookup: CDR1 MNHEY, CDR2 SMNVEV (reference sequence). Trimming left V 3 bases short and J 7 bases short, with 4 bases between. The CDR3 has 11 amino acids. This CDR3 is CASSFRNEQFF. The CDR3 bases are TGTGCCAGCAGTTTTAGAAATGAGCAGTTCTTC.

The chain uses TRBV7-8 and TRBJ2-1; D is uncertain. The V end lost 1 base, the J end lost 9 bases, and 16 bases lay between the germline ends. The CDR3 runs to 15 residues. The germline CDR1 and CDR2 sequences are SGHVS and FQNEAQ. For the CDR3, the DNA is TGTGCCAGCAGCTTAGTTCGCGCTCTTCGTAGTGAGCAGTTCTTC. Its translation is CASSLVRALRSEQFF.

This clone was seen a single time. The genes are TRBV10-3 and TRBJ2-5; 7 positions match TRBD1. The length of the CDR3 is 13 residues. V dropped 6 bases and J dropped 3; count of bases not matched to a gene: 4. Germline CDR1 is ENHRY and CDR2 is SYGVKD. CDR3 DNA sequence: TGTGCCATCAGGCCAGGGACAGAAGAGACCCAGTACTTC. This encodes CAIRPGTEETQYF.

V usage is TRBV6-5 and J usage is TRBJ2-1; 13 bases are shared with TRBD2. This CDR3 is built from 13 residues. Germline lookup yields CDR1 MNHEY and CDR2 SVGAGI. V gave up 7 bases and J gave up 12 bases; unmatched junction bases: 6. CDR3 amino acids: CASKWTSGSRQFF. The DNA of the CDR3 is TGTGCCAGCAAATGGACTAGCGGGAGCCGGCAGTTCTTC.

The rearrangement uses TRBV2 and TRBJ1-5, with 11 bases lining up with TRBD1. The CDR3 consists of 14 residues. V shed 6 bases and J 6 bases; nucleotides not matched to a gene: 4. Germline-derived CDR1 and CDR2 are SNHLY and FYNNEI. As DNA, the CDR3 is TGTGCCAGCAGCAGGACAGGGGGCGGTCAGCCCCAGCATTTT. As protein: CASSRTGGGQPQHF.

The rearrangement joins TRBV5-6 to TRBJ2-7, with D tentatively TRBD1 (6 bases). CDR3 length: 13 amino acids. V lost 0 bases to trimming and J lost 3 bases, with 7 bases between them. Germline V gene lookup returns CDR1 SGHDT and CDR2 YYEEEE. The CDR3 DNA reads as TGTGCCAGCAGCTTGGACAGGGACTACGAGCAGTACTTC. It encodes CASSLDRDYEQYF.

J is TRBJ2-5 and V is TRBV30, with a possible D match to TRBD1 (6 bases). This CDR3 is 14 amino acids long. CDR1 and CDR2 (germline): GTSNPN, SVGIG (reference sequence). V was pared by 4 bases and J by 2 bases, with 14 bases between. Here the CDR3 DNA reads TGTGCCTGGATCGGCCAGGGGCCGCAAGAGACCCAGTACTTC. Protein: CAWIGQGPQETQYF.

The chain employs TRBV11-3 and TRBJ1-1, with no clear D. CDR3 length: 12 amino acids. Germline V gene lookup returns CDR1 SGHNT and CDR2 YENEEA. The V end lost 5 bases, the J end lost 5 bases, and 9 bases lay between the germline ends. The CDR3 coding sequence is TGTGCCAGCAGCGGGCCGTTGACTGAAGCTTTCTTT. Amino acid sequence: CASSGPLTEAFF.

V is TRBV5-1 and J is TRBJ1-1; 8 nucleotides align to TRBD1. Germline V gene data show CDR1 as SGHRS and CDR2 as YFSETQ. The V and J ends lost 4 bases and 1 base, in that order; junction bases with no gene match: 6. The CDR3 is made up of 15 amino acids. The DNA of the CDR3 is TGCGCCAGCAGCATCCAGGGGGCGCCGAACACTGAAGCTTTCTTT. Amino acid sequence: CASSIQGAPNTEAFF.

The V call is TRBV6-5, the J call TRBJ2-1; TRBD2 might be the D (6 bases). CDR3 length: 13 amino acids. Germline V gives CDR1 MNHEY, CDR2 SVGAGI. V lost 9 bases and J lost 8, with 17 bases in between. The CDR3 loop reads CASLRDGTYEQFF. Written as DNA, the CDR3 is TGTGCCAGTTTACGGGACGGGACTTATGAGCAGTTCTTC.

CDR3 sequence (DNA): TGTGCCAGCAGCTTATTAGAGGCGAACACCGGGGAGCTGTTTTTT. This encodes CASSLLEANTGELFF. The chain is built from TRBV7-9 and TRBJ2-2; D uncertain. Trimming removed 2 bases from V and 0 bases from J, with 7 bases in between. Per the germline V gene, CDR1 is SEHNR and CDR2 is FQNEAQ (reference sequence). The CDR3 is 15 amino acids.